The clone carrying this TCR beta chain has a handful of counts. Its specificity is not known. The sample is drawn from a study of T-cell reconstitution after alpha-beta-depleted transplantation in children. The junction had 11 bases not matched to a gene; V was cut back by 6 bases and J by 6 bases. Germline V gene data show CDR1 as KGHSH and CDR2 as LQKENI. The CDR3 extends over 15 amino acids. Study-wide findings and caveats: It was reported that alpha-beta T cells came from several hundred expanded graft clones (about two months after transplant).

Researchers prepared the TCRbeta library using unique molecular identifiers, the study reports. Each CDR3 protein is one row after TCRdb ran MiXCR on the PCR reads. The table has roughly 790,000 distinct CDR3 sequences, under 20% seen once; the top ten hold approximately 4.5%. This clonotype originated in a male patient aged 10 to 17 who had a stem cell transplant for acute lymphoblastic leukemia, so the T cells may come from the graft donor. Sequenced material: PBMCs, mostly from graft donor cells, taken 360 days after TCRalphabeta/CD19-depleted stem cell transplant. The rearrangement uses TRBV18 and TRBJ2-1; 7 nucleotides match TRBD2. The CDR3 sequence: CASSLVGGPGNEQFF. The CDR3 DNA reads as TGTGCCAGCTCCCTAGTGGGAGGGCCCGGCAATGAGCAGTTCTTC.